Listed below are T cell receptor beta chains from one sample, sequenced in a study of cytomegalovirus exposure and HLA in healthy donors. Only in-frame clones appear in the TCRdb table, and some are missing; sequencing was by immunoSEQ multiplex PCR. The sample carries 150,000 to 180,000 clones, 80% recorded once. The sample taken for sequencing was PBMCs. These receptors all stem from a woman aged 40 to 50 in good health and CMV-seropositive. Both conserved end residues are part of each CDR3. D genes are given only for firm matches. Size is stated for part of the rows, as once, few or many counts, or as a class when the clone is expanded.

j_gene	abundance	len	v_gene	d_gene	CDR3nt	CDR3aa
TRBJ2-3	once	15	TRBV5-4	TRBD1	TGTGCCAGCAGCTCTGGGGACAGGGGAACGGATACGCAGTATTTT	CASSSGDRGTDTQYF
TRBJ1-3	once	16	TRBV19	TRBD1	TGTGCCAGTAGTATACCCGGACAGGGGATCGGAAACACCATATATTTT	CASSIPGQGIGNTIYF
TRBJ2-2	-	14	TRBV15	TRBD2	TGTGCCACCAGCAGGGGAGGGTTCACCGGGGAGCTGTTTTTT	CATSRGGFTGELFF
TRBJ2-4	-	16	TRBV6-6	-	TGTGCCAGCAGTTACTTGGCAGGGTGGACCAAAAACATTCAGTACTTC	CASSYLAGWTKNIQYF
TRBJ1-4	-	16	TRBV15	TRBD1	TGTGCCACCACCCAGAGCCCGGGACAGAGTTGGGAAAAACTGTTTTTT	CATTQSPGQSWEKLFF
TRBJ2-1	-	14	TRBV6-5	TRBD2	TGTGCCAGCAGAGCGGGGGAGCCAGATAATGAGCAGTTCTTC	CASRAGEPDNEQFF
TRBJ1-3	once	16	TRBV9	-	TGTGCCAGCAGCGTAGGGGCAGGGAACTCTGGAAACACCATATATTTT	CASSVGAGNSGNTIYF
TRBJ1-4	once	13	TRBV15	-	TGTGCCACCAGCAGAGAGGAGGATGAAAAACTGTTTTTT	CATSREEDEKLFF
TRBJ2-5	-	15	TRBV2	-	TGTGCCAGCAGTGAACCCGGGACTGCCCAAGAGACCCAGTACTTC	CASSEPGTAQETQYF
TRBJ2-7	-	13	TRBV7-8	-	TGTGCCAGCAGCTTAGGTAATATCTACGAGCAGTACTTC	CASSLGNIYEQYF
TRBJ2-2	-	16	TRBV10-3	TRBD2	TGTGCCATCAGCCGGGAGAGGACTAGCAGCACCGGGGAGCTGTTTTTT	CAISRERTSSTGELFF
TRBJ1-5	-	14	TRBV19	-	TGTGCCAGTAGTATTTCAGAGGGCAATCAGCCCCAGCATTTT	CASSISEGNQPQHF
TRBJ1-1	-	15	TRBV27	TRBD1	TGTGCCAGCAGCCTCGGGACAGGGGGCTTCGGTGAAGCTTTCTTT	CASSLGTGGFGEAFF
TRBJ2-5	few	16	TRBV23-1	TRBD1	TGCGCCAGCAGTCAAAGACCCGGGACAGGGAGAGAGACCCAGTACTTC	CASSQRPGTGRETQYF
TRBJ2-7	-	13	TRBV7-9	-	TGTGCCAGCAGCTTAGCGAGTTCCTACGAGCAGTACTTC	CASSLASSYEQYF
TRBJ1-1	once	14	TRBV5-1	-	TGCGCCAGCAGCGTATCCCCGGGGGGCACTGAAGCTTTCTTT	CASSVSPGGTEAFF
TRBJ1-1	-	14	TRBV25-1	-	TGTGCCAGCAGTGCCCTCGGGATTCACACTGAAGCTTTCTTT	CASSALGIHTEAFF
TRBJ1-5	-	16	TRBV27	-	TGTGCCAGCAGTTCCCTCCAGGGGTTGGGTAATCAGCCCCAGCATTTT	CASSSLQGLGNQPQHF
TRBJ1-2	-	14	TRBV6-1	TRBD1	TGTGCCAGCAGCCAGGGGACAGTTAACTATGGCTACACCTTC	CASSQGTVNYGYTF
TRBJ2-7	-	13	TRBV7-9	TRBD2	TGTGCCAGCAGCTTAACTAGCGAGCACGAGCAGTACTTC	CASSLTSEHEQYF
TRBJ2-3	-	16	TRBV7-3	TRBD2	TGTGCCAGCAGCTCTGGGACTAGCGGGGGAACAGATACGCAGTATTTT	CASSSGTSGGTDTQYF